The T cell receptor (beta chain) under discussion was sequenced for a study of T cell responses to AZD1222 COVID-19 vaccine. The CDR3 is 16 amino acids. The ends lost 0 bases at V and 3 bases at J; junction bases unmatched: 3. CDR1 MDHEN and CDR2 SYDVKM come from the germline V gene. TCRdb's copy holds only in-frame clones and misses some; the assay was immunoSEQ multiplex PCR. The sample lists approximately 98,000 clones, approximately 89% seen once, with roughly 3.2% in the top ten. V is TRBV28 and J is TRBJ1-1; 11 bases align to TRBD1. The specimen was peripheral blood, collected on day 0 of MenACWY control vaccination. The source is an adult in good health. CDR3 sequence (DNA): TGTGCCAGCAGTTTATGGGACAGGGGGCTCGACACTGAAGCTTTCTTT. It translates to CASSLWDRGLDTEAFF.